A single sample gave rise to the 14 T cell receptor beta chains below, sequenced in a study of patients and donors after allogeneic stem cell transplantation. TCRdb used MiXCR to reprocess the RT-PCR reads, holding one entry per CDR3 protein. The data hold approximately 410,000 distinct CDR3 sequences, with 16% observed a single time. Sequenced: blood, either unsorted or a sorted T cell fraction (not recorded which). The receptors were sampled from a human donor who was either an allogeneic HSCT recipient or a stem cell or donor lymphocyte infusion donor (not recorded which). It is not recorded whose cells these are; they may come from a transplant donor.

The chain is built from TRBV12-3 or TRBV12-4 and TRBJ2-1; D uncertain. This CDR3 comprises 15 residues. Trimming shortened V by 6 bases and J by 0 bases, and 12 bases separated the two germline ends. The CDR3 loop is CASRRYSSSYNEQFF. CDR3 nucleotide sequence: TGTGCCAGCAGGAGATACTCAAGCTCCTACAATGAGCAGTTCTTC.

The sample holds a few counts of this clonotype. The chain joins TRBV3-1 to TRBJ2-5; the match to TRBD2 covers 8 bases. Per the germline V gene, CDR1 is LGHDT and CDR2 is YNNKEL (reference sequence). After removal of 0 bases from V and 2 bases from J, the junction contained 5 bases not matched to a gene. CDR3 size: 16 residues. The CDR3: CASSQEIGLAQETQYF. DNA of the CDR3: TGTGCCAGCAGCCAAGAGATCGGACTAGCTCAAGAGACCCAGTACTTC.

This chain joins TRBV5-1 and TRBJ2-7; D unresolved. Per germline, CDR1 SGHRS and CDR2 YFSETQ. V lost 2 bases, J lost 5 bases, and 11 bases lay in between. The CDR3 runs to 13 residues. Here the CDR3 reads CASSLGTRNEQYF. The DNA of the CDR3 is TGCGCCAGCAGCTTAGGTACGAGGAACGAGCAGTACTTC.

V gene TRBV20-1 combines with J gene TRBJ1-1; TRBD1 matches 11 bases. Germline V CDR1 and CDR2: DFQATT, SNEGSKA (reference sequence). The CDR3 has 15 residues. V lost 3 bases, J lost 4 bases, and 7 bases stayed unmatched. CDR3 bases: TGCAGTGCTAGCCCCGGACAGGGGGCTTCCACTGAAGCTTTCTTT. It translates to CSASPGQGASTEAFF.

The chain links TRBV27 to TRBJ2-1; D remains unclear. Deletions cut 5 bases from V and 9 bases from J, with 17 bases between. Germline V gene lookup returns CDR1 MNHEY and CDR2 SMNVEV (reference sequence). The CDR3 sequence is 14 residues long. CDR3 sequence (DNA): TGTGCCAGCAGTCTTCCCCAAAGAGTCGCTGAGCAGTTCTTC. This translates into CASSLPQRVAEQFF.

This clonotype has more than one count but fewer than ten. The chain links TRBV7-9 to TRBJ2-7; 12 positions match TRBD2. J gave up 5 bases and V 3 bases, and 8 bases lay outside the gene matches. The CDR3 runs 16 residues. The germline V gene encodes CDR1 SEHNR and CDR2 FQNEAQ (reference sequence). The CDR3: CASSFPVASGRDEQYF. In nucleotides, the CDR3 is TGTGCCAGCAGCTTCCCGGTCGCTAGCGGGAGGGACGAGCAGTACTTC.

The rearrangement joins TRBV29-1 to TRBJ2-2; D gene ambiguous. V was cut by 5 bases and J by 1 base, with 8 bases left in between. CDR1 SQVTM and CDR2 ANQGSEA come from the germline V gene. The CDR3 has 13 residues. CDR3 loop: CSVTGLNTGELFF. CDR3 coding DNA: TGCAGCGTTACCGGCTTGAACACCGGGGAGCTGTTTTTT.

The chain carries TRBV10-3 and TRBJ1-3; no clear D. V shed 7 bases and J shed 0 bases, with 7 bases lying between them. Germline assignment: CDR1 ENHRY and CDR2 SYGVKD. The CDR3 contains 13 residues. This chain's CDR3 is CAIMIPSGNTIYF. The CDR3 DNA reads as TGTGCCATCATGATTCCCTCTGGAAACACCATATATTTT.

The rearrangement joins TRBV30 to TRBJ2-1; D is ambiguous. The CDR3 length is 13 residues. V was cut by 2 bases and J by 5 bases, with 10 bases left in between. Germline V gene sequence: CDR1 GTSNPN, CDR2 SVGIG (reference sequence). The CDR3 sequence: CAWSKDPDNEQFF. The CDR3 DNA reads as TGTGCCTGGAGTAAGGACCCGGACAATGAGCAGTTCTTC.

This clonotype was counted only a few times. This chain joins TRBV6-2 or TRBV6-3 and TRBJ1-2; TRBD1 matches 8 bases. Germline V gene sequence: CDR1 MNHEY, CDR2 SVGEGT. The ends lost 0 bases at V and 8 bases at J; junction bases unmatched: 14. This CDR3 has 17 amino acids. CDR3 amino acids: CASSYSKPPGQEGGYTF. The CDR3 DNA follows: TGTGCCAGCAGTTACTCGAAACCCCCGGGACAGGAGGGCGGCTACACCTTC.

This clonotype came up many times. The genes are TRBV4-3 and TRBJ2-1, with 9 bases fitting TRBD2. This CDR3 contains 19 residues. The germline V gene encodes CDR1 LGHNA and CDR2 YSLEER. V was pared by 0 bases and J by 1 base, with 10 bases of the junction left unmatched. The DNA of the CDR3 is TGCGCCAGCAGCCAAGAATTGGCTAGCGGGGCCTTATCCTACAATGAGCAGTTCTTC. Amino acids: CASSQELASGALSYNEQFF.

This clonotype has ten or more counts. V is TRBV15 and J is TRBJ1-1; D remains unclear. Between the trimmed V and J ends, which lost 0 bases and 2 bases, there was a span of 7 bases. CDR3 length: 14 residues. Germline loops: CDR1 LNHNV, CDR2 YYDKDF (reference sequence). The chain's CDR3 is CATSREASNTEAFF. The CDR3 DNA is TGTGCCACCAGCAGAGAGGCGAGTAACACTGAAGCTTTCTTT.

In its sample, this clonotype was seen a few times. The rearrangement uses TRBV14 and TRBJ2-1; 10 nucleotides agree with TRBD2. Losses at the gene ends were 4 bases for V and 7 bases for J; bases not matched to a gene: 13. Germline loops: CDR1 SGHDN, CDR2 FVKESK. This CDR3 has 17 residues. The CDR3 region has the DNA TGTGCCAGCAGCCTAAGTCAGGGGCTAGCGGGAGTTAATGAGCAGTTCTTC. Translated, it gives CASSLSQGLAGVNEQFF.

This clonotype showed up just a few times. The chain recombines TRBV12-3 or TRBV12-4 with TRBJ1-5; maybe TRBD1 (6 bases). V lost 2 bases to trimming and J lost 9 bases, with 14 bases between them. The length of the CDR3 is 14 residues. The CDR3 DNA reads TGTGCCAGCAGTTTAATAGGGGGGGCCGCGCCCCAGCATTTT. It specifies CASSLIGGAAPQHF.